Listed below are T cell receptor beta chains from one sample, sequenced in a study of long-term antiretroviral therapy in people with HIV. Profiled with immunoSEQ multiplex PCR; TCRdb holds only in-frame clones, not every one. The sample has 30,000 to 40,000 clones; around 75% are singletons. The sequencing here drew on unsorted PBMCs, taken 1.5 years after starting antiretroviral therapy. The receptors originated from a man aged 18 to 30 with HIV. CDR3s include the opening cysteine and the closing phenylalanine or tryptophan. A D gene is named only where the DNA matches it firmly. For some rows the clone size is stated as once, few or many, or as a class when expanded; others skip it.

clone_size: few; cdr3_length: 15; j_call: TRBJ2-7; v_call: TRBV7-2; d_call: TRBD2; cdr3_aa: CASSPRLAGADEQYF; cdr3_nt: TGTGCCAGCAGCCCGCGTCTAGCGGGGGCGGACGAGCAGTACTTC
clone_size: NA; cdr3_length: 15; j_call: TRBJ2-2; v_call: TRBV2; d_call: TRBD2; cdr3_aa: CASRGTRPNTGELFF; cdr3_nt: TGTGCCAGCAGGGGGACTAGACCGAACACCGGGGAGCTGTTTTTT
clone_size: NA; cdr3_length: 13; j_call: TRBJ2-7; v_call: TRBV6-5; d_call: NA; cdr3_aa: CASRHGERYEQYF; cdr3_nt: TGTGCCAGCAGACATGGAGAACGCTACGAGCAGTACTTC
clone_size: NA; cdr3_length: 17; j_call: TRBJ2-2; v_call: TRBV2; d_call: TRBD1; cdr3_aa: CASIPTGGSANTGELFF; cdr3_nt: TGTGCCAGCATTCCGACAGGGGGCTCCGCGAACACCGGGGAGCTGTTTTTT
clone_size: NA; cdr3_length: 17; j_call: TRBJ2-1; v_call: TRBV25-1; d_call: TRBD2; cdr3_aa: CASSVTRTSGRAHEQFF; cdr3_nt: TGTGCCAGCAGTGTGACCCGGACTAGCGGGAGGGCCCATGAGCAGTTCTTC
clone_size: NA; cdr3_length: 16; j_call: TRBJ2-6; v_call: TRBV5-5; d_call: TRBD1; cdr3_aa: CASSGGTGYGANVLTF; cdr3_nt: TGTGCCAGCAGCGGAGGGACAGGGTACGGGGCCAACGTCCTGACTTTC
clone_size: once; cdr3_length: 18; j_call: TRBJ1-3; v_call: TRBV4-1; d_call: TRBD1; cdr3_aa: CASSQSGGQGAGGNTIYF; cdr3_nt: TGCGCCAGCAGCCAAAGCGGGGGACAGGGGGCCGGTGGAAACACCATATATTTT
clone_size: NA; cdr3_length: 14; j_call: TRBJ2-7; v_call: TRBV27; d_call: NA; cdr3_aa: CASSLRRPPTEQYF; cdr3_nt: TGTGCCAGCAGTTTACGACGGCCCCCCACCGAGCAGTACTTC
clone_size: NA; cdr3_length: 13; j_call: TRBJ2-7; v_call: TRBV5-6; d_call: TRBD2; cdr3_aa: CASTEGTSGNQYF; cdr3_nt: TGTGCCAGCACCGAAGGGACTAGCGGGAACCAGTACTTC
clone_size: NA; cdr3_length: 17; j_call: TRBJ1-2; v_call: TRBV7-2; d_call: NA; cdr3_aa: CASSLDNAVSTNYGYTF; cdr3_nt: TGTGCCAGCAGCTTAGATAACGCGGTCAGTACTAACTATGGCTACACCTTC
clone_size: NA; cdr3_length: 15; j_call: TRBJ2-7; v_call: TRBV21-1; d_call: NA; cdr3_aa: CASSPYRGETSEQYF; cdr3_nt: TGTGCCAGCAGCCCATACAGGGGGGAGACGAGCGAGCAGTACTTC